This TCR beta chain is from a study of blood T cell repertoires in COVID-19. Background on the study: PBMCs, B-cell-depleted T cells, or T cells were the source of the cDNA or gDNA that made up the material.

Profiled with immunoSEQ multiplex PCR; TCRdb holds only in-frame clones, not every one. The repertoire holds fewer than 400,000 clones, 83% seen once, with approximately 3% in the top ten. This CDR3 contains 13 residues. Trimming removed 4 bases from V and 6 bases from J, with 12 bases in between. The germline V gene has CDR1 KGHSH and CDR2 LQKENI. The chain carries TRBV18 and TRBJ1-1; D is possibly TRBD1 (6 bases). Sequences were obtained from peripheral blood. This clonotype was sampled from a man aged 25-45 years with active or convalescent COVID-19. Here the CDR3 DNA reads TGTGCCAGCTCACGACAGGAAGGCGCTGAAGCTTTCTTT. It translates to CASSRQEGAEAFF.